This T cell receptor (beta chain) was captured in a study of OX40 agonist ivuxolimab in advanced cancers. Overall study: Clinicians treated patients with ivuxolimab, an agonistic anti-OX40 (CD134) antibody.

Clones were read by immunoSEQ multiplex PCR, and TCRdb kept only the in-frame ones, dropping some. The data contain around 70,000 clones, over 80% of them singletons. V lost 1 base and J 0 bases, leaving 10 bases between the germline ends. Germline lookup yields CDR1 SEHNR and CDR2 FQNEAQ (reference sequence). The CDR3 has 16 amino acids. This clonotype originated in an adult with an advanced solid tumor such as melanoma, head and neck, liver or kidney cancer. This sequence joins TRBV7-9 and TRBJ2-1; D gene ambiguous. This material consisted of CD4+ or CD8+ T cells sorted from blood, taken in a trial of the OX40 agonist ivuxolimab. The CDR3 spells CASSLGDGRSYNEQFF. In nucleotides, the CDR3 is TGTGCCAGCAGCTTAGGAGACGGGCGCTCCTACAATGAGCAGTTCTTC.